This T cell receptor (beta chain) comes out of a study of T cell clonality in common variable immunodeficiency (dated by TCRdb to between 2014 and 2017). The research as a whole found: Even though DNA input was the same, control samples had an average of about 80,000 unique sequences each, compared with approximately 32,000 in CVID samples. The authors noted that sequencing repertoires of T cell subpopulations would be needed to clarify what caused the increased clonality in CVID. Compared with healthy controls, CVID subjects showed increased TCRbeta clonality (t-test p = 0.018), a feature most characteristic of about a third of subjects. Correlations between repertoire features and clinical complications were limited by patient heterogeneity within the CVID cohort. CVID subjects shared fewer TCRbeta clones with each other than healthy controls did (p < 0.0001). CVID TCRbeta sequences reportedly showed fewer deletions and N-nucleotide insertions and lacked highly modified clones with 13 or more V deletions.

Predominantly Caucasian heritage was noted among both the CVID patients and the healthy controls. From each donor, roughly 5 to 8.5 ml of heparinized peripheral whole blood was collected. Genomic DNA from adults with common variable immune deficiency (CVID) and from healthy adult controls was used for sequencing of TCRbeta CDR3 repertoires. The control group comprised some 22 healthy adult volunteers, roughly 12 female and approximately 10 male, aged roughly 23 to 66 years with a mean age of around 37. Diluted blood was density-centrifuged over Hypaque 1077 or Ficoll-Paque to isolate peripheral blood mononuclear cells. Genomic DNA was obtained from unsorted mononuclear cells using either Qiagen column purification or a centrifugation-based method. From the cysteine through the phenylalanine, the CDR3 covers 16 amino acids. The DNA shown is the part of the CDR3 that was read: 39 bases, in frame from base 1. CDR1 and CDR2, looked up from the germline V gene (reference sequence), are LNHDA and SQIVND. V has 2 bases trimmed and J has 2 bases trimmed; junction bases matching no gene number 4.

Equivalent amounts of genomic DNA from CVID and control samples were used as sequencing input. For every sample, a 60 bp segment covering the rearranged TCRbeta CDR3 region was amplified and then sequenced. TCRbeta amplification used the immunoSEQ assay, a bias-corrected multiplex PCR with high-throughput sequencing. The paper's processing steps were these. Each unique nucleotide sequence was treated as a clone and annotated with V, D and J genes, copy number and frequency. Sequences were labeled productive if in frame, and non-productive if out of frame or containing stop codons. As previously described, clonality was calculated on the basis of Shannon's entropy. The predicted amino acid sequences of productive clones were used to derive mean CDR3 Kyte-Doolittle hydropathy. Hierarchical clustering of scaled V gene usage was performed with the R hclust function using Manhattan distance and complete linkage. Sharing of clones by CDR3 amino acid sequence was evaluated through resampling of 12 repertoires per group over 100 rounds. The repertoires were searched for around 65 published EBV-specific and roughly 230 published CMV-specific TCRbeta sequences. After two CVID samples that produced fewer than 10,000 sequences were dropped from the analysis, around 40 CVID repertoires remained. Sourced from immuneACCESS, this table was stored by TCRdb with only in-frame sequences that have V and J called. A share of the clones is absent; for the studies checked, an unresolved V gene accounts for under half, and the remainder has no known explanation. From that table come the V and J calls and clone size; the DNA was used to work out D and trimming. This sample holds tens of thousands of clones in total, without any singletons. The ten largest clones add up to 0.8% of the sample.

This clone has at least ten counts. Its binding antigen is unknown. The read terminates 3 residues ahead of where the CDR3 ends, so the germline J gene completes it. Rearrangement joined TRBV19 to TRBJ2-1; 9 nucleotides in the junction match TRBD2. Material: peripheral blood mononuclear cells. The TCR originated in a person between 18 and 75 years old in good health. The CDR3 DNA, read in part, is TGTGCCAGTAGTATAACTAGCGGGTCGGCCTACAATGAG. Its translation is CASSITSGSAYNE. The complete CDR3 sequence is CASSITSGSAYNEQFF.